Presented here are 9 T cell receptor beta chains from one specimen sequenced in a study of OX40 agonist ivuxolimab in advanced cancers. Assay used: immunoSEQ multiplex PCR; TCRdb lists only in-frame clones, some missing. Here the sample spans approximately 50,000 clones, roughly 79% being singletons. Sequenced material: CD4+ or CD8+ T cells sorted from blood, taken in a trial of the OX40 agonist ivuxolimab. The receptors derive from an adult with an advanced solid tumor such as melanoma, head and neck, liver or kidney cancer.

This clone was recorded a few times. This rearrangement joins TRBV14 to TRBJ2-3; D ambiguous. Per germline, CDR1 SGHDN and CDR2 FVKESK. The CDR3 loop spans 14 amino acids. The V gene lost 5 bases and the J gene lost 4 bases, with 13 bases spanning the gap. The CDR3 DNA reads TGTGCCAGCAGCTCTTTGCGGACGGCAGATACGCAGTATTTT. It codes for CASSSLRTADTQYF.

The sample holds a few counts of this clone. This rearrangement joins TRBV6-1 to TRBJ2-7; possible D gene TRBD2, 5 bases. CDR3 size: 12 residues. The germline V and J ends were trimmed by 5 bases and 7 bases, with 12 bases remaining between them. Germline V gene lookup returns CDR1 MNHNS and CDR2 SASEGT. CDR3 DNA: TGTGCCAGCAGTCCGATTAGGGAGGAGCAGTACTTC. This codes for CASSPIREEQYF.

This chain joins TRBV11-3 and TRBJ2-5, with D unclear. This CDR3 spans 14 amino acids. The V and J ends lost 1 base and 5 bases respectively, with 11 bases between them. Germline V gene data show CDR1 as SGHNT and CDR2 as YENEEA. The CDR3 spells CASSLGYGDETQYF. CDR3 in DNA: TGTGCCAGCAGCTTAGGATACGGCGACGAGACCCAGTACTTC.

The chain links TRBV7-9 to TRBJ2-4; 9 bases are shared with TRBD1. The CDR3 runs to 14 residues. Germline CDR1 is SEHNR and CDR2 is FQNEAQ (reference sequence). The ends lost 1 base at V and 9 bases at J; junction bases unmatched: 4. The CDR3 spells CASSLGGQGSIQYF. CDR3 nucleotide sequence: TGTGCCAGCAGCTTAGGGGGACAGGGAAGCATTCAGTACTTC.

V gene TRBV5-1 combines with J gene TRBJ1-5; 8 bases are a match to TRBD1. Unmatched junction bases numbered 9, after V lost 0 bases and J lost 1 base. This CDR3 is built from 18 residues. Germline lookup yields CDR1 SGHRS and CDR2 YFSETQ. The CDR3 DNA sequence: TGCGCCAGCAGCTTGGAGGGGTCAGGGGGCGGAAGCAATCAGCCCCAGCATTTT. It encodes CASSLEGSGGGSNQPQHF. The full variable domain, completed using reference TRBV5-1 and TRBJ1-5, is KAGVTQTPRYLIKTRGQQVTLSCSPISGHRSVSWYQQTPGQGLQFLFEYFSETQRNKGNFPGRFSGRQFSNSRSEMNVSTLELGDSALYLCASSLEGSGGGSNQPQHFGDGTRLSIL.

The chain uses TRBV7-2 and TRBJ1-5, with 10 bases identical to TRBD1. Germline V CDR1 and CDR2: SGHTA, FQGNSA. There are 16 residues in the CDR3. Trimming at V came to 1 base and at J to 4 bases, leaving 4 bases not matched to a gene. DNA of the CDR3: TGTGCCAGCAGCTTAGTAGGACAGGGGGAAAATCAGCCCCAGCATTTT. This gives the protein CASSLVGQGENQPQHF.

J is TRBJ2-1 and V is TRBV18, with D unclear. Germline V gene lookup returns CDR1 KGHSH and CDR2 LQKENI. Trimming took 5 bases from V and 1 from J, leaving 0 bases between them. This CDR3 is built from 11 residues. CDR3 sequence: CASSSYNEQFF. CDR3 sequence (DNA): TGTGCCAGCTCATCCTACAATGAGCAGTTCTTC.

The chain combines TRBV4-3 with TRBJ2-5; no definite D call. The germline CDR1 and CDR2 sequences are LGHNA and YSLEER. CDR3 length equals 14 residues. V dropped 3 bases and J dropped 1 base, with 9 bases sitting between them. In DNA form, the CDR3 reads TGCGCCAGCAGCCAGGAGCTGGGCCAAGAGACCCAGTACTTC. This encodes CASSQELGQETQYF.

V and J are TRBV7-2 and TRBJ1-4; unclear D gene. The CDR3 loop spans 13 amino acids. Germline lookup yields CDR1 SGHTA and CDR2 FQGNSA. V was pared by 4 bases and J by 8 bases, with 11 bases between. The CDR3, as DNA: TGTGCCAGCAGCTCCGCACACGGCGAAAAACTGTTTTTT. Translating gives CASSSAHGEKLFF.